Many counts were recorded for the clone carrying this T cell receptor beta chain. Antigen specificity is unknown. The CDR3 is 16 residues long. Trimming shortened V by 7 bases and J by 3 bases, and 19 bases separated the two germline ends. CDR1 is MNHEY and CDR2 is SVGAGI in the germline V gene. Study observations and caveats: The TCR gene usage of tumor memory CD4+ T cells clustered together with blood and lymph node memory CD4+ cells and with lymph node naive CD4+ cells. Greatest tumor Treg TCR overlap was with tumor naive CD4+ cells.

TCRdb re-called the 5' RACE reads with MiXCR, one entry per CDR3 protein. The table has some 62,000 distinct CDR3 sequences, approximately 23% seen once; the top ten hold under 3.5%. The gene calls are TRBV6-5 and TRBJ1-5; the D gene is possibly TRBD1 (5 bases). The sample consisted of memory CD4+ T cells sorted from a lymph node. Subset denoted: memory CD4+ T cells, CD4+CD45RO+CD25-. This receptor was obtained from a female donor with breast cancer. The CDR3 here is CASTPLGQGDNQPQHF. The CDR3 DNA reads TGTGCCAGCACCCCCCTTGGGCAGGGAGACAATCAGCCCCAGCATTTT.